This entry concerns a single T cell receptor beta chain. What it binds is unknown. The data derive from a study of tissue T cells after allogeneic stem cell transplantation. Study overall: Tissue samples with histologically apparent lymphocytes on H&E review were prioritized for sequencing. Findings and limits, study-wide: Sampling depth was limited, and the cohort was small and clinically varied. Anatomically similar tissues had similar TCR repertoires within each patient.

Enrolled prospectively were adult allogeneic hematopoietic cell transplant recipients whose graft-versus-host disease was steroid-refractory. Germline-derived CDR1 and CDR2 are SGHRS and YFSETQ. The CDR3 consists of 16 residues. V was pared by 0 bases and J by 4 bases, with 13 bases between. Sequencing was performed with immunoSEQ multiplex PCR; in TCRdb, only in-frame clones are kept and a portion is missing. The table records fewer than 3,000 clones, approximately 70% of them present only once. The chain carries TRBV5-1 and TRBJ2-2; weak D call: TRBD1 (5 bases). This material consisted of duodenal tissue, taken at autopsy. This clonotype was sampled from a male patient at least 60 years old with steroid-refractory graft-versus-host disease after an allogeneic stem cell transplant. Some T cells here may be from the graft donor. The CDR3 nucleotides are TGCGCCAGCAGCTTGGTTGCAGGGTCGTCCACCGGGGAGCTGTTTTTT. Protein sequence: CASSLVAGSSTGELFF.